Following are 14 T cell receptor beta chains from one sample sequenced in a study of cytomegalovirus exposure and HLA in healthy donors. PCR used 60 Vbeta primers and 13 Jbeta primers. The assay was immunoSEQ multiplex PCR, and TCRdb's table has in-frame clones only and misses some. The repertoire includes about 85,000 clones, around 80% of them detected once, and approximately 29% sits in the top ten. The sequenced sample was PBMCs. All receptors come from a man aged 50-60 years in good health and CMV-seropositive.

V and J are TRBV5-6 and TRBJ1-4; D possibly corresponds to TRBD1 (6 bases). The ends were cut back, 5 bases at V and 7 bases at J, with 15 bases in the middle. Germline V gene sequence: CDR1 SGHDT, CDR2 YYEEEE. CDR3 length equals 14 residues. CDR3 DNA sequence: TGTGCCAGCAGACAGGGCCGCTTAGGTGAAAAACTGTTTTTT. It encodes CASRQGRLGEKLFF. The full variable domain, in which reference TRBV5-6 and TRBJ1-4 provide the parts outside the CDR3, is DAGVTQSPTHLIKTRGQQVTLRCSPKSGHDTVSWYQQALGQGPQFIFQYYEEEERQRGNFPDRFSGHQFPNYSSELNVNALLLGDSALYLCASRQGRLGEKLFFGSGTQLSVL.

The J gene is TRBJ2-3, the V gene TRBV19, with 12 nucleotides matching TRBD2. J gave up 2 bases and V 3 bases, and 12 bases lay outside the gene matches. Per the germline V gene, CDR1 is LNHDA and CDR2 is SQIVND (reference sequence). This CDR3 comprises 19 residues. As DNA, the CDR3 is TGTGCCAGTAGTATCGAACCCCTACGACTAGCGGGAGTCACAGATACGCAGTATTTT. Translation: CASSIEPLRLAGVTDTQYF.

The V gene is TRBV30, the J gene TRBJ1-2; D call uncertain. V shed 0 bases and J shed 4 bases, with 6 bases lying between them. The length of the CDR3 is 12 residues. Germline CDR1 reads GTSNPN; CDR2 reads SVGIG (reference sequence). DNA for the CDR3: TGTGCCTGGAGTGTATCTCTCTATGGCTACACCTTC. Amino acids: CAWSVSLYGYTF. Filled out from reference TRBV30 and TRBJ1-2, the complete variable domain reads SQTIHQWPATLVQPVGSPLSLECTVEGTSNPNLYWYRQAAGRGLQLLFYSVGIGQISSEVPQNLSASRPQDRQFILSSKKLLLSDSGFYLCAWSVSLYGYTFGSGTRLTVV.

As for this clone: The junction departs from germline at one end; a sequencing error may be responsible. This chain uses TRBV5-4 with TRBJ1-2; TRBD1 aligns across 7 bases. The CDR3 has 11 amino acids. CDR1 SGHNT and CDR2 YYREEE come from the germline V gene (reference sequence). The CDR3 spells CASSLGTETHF. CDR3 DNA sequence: TGTGCCAGCAGCTTAGGGACAGAGACTCACTTC.

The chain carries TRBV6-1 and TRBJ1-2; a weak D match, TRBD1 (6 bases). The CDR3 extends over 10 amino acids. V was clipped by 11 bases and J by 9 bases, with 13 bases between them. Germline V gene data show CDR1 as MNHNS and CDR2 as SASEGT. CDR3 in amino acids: CAGGRRSYTF. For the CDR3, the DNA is TGTGCCGGGGGCCGACGGAGCTACACCTTC.

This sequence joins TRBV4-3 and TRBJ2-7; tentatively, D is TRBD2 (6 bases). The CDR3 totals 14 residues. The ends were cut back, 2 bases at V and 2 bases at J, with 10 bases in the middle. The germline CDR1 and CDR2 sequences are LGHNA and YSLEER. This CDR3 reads CASSQTGVAYEQYF. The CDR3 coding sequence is TGCGCCAGCAGCCAAACGGGGGTCGCCTACGAGCAGTACTTC.

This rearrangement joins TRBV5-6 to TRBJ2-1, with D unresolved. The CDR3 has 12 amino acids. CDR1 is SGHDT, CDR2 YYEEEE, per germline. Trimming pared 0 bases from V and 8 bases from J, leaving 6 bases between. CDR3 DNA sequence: TGTGCCAGCAGCTTGGGGTACTATGAGCAGTTCTTC. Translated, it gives CASSLGYYEQFF.

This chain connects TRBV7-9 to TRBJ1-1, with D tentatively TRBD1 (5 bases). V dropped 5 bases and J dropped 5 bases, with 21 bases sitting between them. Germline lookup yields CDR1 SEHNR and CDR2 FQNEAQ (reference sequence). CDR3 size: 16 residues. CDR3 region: CASSIRSGGSGTEAFF. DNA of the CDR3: TGTGCCAGCAGCATACGGTCGGGGGGTTCGGGGACTGAAGCTTTCTTT.

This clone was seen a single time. The CDR3 loop reads CASSAGTSYEQYF. CDR3 coding DNA: TGTGCCAGCAGCGCGGGAACCTCCTACGAGCAGTACTTC. The chain uses TRBV11-2 and TRBJ2-5; possibly TRBD2 for D (6 bases). The better agreement between TRBJ2-7 and the DNA end casts doubt on the J call. This CDR3 region has 13 residues. Germline lookup yields CDR1 SGHAT and CDR2 FQNNGV.

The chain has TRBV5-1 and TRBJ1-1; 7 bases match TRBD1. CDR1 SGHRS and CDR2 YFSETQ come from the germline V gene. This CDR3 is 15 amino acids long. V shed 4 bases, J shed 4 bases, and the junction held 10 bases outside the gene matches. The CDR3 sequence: CASSRTPQGSTEAFF. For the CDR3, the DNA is TGCGCCAGCAGCCGAACCCCACAGGGGAGCACTGAAGCTTTCTTT.

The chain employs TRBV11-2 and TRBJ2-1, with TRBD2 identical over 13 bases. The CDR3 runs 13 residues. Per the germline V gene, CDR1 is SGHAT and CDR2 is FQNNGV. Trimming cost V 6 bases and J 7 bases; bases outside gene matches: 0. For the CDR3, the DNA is TGTGCCAGCAGGACTAGCGGGAGGAATGAGCAGTTCTTC. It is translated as CASRTSGRNEQFF.

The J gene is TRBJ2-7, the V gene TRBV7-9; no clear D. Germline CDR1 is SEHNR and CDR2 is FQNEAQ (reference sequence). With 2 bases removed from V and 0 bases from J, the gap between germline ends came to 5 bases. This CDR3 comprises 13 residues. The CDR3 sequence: CASSLPSSYEQYF. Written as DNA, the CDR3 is TGTGCCAGCAGCTTACCCAGCTCCTACGAGCAGTACTTC.

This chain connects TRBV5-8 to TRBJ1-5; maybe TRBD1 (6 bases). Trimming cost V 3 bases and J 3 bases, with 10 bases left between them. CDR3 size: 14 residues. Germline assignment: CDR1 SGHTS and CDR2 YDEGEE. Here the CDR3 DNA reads TGTGCCAGCAGCTCCAACAGGGCCAATCAGCCCCAGCATTTT. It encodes CASSSNRANQPQHF.

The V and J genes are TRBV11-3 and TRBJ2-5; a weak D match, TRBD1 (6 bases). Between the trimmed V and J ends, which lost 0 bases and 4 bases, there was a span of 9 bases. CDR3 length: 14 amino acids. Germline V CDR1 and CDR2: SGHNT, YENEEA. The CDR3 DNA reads TGTGCCAGCAGCTTAGATGGCAGGGGAGAGACCCAGTACTTC. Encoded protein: CASSLDGRGETQYF.